This section outlines one TCR beta chain sequence together with its context. What it binds is not known. Time point meaning: week 23, last vaccination. The investigators gave 300 ug of mutant IDH1 20-mer peptide in each vaccine dose, together with topical imiquimod. This CDR3 region has 18 residues. Trimming at V came to 2 bases and at J to 6 bases, leaving 17 bases not matched to a gene. Germline V gene data show CDR1 as KGHSH and CDR2 as LQKENI. This sample was taken from a study of a mutant IDH1 vaccine in newly diagnosed glioma. Libraries were prepared by immunoSEQ multiplex PCR; TCRdb keeps only in-frame clonotypes and omits some of them. The top ten hold about 8.1% of the sample, which has about 53,000 clones, roughly 77% seen once.

The receptor comes from a woman aged 40 to 50 with glioma. Some clones in this sample may be carry-over from other donors' samples. The sample in question was PBMCs, obtained from a glioma patient whose treatment included an IDH1 peptide vaccine. The V gene is TRBV18, the J gene TRBJ2-7, with 9 bases identical to TRBD2. CDR3 in amino acids: CASSPYGTARGGPVEQYF. The CDR3 region has the DNA TGTGCCAGCTCACCATACGGGACTGCGCGGGGGGGCCCGGTCGAGCAGTACTTC.